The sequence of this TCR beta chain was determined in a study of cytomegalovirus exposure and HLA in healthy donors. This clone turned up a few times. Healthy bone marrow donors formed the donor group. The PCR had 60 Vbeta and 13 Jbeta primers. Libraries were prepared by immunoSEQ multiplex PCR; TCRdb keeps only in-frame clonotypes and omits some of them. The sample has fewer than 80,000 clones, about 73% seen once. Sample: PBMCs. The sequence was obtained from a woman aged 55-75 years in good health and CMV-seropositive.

CDR3 coding DNA: TGTGCCAGCAGTTACGGGGCGGGACAGGACTACAATGAGCAGTTCTTC. Translation: CASSYGAGQDYNEQFF. The V and J genes are TRBV6-5 and TRBJ2-1, with 8 bases fitting TRBD1. V lost 2 bases and J lost 3; bases outside the gene matches: 6. Germline CDR1 and CDR2: MNHEY and SVGAGI. This CDR3 region has 16 residues.